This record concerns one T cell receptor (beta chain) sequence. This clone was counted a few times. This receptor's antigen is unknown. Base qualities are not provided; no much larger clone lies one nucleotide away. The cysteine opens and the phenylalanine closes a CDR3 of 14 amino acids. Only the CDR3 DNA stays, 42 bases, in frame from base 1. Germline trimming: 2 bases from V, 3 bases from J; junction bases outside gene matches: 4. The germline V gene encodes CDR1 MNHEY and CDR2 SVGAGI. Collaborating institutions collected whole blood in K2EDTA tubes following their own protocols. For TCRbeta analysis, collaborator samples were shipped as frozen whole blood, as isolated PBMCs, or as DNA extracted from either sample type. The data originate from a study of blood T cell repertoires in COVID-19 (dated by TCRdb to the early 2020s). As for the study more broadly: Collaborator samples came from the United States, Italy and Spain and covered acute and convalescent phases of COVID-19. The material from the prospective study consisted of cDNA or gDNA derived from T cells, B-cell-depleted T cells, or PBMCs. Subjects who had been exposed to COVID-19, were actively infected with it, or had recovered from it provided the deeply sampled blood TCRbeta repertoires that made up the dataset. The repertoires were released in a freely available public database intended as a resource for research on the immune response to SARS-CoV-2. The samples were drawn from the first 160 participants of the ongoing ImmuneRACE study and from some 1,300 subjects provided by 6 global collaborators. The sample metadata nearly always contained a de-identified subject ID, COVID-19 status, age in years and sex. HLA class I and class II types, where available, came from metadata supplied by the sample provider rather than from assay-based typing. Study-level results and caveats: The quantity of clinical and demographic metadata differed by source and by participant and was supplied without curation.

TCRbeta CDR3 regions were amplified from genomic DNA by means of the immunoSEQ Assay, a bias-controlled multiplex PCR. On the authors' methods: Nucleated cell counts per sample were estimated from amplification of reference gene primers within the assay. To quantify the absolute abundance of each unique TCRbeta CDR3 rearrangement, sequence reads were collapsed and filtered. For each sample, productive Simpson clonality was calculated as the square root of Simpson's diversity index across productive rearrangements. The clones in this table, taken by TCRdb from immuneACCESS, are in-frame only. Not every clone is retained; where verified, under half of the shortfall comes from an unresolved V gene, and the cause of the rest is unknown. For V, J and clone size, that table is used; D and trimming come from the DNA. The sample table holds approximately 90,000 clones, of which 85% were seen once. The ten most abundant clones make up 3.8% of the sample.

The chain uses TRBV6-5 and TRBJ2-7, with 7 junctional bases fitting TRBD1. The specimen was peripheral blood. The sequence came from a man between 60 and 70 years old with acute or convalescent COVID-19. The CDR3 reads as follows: CASSYEGGFYEQYF. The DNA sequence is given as TGTGCCAGCAGTTACGAAGGGGGCTTCTACGAGCAGTACTTC.